This T cell receptor (beta chain) originates from a study of PD-1 blockade in mismatch repair-deficient tumors. Study at large: Enrolled about 2012-2016, patients had progressing, pretreated mismatch repair-deficient cancers of over nine types. Points from the study as a whole: Rapid post-treatment expansion, then contraction, generally preceding radiologic response, marked tumor-resident clones.

In regard to this clone: The antigen is not known.

V shed 0 bases and J 6 bases; nucleotides not matched to a gene: 2. The CDR3 spans 15 residues. From germline, CDR1 is MNHNY and CDR2 SVGAGI (reference sequence). TCRdb keeps only in-frame clones here, not all; method: immunoSEQ multiplex PCR. Found here are approximately 79,000 clones, approximately 80% of them singletons; the top ten hold less than 6%. The TCR-sequenced patients were a few responders to pembrolizumab. The TCR comes from an adult with mismatch repair-deficient cancer. This sample comprised peripheral blood, obtained 44 weeks after starting pembrolizumab. This rearrangement joins TRBV6-6 to TRBJ2-1, with 10 positions matching TRBD2. CDR3 DNA: TGTGCCAGCAGTTACTCAGTAGCGGGAGGCAATGAGCAGTTCTTC. Its protein is CASSYSVAGGNEQFF.